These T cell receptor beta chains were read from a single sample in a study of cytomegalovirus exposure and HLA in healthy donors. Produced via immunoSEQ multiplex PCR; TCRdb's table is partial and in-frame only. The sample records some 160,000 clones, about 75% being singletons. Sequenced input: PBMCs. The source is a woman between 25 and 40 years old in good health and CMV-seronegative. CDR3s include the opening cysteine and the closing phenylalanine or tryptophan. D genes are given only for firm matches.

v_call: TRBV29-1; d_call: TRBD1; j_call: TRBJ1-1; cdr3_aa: CSARGGGQGYTEAFF
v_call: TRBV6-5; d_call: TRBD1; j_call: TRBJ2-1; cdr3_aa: CASSPDRGLNNEQFF
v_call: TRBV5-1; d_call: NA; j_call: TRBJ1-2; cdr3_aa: CASTSSGSLYGYTF
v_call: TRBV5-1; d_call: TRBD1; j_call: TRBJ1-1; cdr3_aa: CASNYAGQGGTEAFF
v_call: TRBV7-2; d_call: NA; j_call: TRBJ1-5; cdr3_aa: CASSLLSRGGNQPQHF
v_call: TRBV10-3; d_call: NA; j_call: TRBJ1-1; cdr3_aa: CAISGGAVNTEAFF
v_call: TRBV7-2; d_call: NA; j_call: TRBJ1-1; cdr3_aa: CASSLSGGPMNTEAFF
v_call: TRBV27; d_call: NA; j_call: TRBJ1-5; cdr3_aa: CASSSTGAGNQPQHF
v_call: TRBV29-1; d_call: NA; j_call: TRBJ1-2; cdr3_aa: CSVGDSYGYTF
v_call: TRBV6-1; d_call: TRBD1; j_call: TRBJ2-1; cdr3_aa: CASSERQGASVFF
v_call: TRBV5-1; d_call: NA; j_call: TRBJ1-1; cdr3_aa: CASSLDLGEGLGRTEAFF
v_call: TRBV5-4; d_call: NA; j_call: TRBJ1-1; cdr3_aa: CASSLGQGAGTEAFF
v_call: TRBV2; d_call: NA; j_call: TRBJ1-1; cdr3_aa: CASRVDTLNTEAFF
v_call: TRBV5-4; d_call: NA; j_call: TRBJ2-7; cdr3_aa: CASSFRMSANEQYF
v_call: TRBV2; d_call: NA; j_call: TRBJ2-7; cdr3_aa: CASSEARRDGLEQYF
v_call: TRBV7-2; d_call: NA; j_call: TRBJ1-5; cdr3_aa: CASSPGGTNQPQHF
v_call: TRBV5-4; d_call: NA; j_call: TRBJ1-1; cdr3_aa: CASSATDRLNTEAFF
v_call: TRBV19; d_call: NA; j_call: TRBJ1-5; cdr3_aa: CASSITGDQPQHF
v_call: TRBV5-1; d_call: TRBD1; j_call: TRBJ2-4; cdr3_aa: CASRQGAGDIQYF
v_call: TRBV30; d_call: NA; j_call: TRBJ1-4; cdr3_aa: CAWSLRRISGAVDEKLFF
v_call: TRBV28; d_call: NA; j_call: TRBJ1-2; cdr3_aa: CASSLALQGTYGYTF